This T cell receptor (beta chain) was obtained from a study of patients and donors after allogeneic stem cell transplantation. TCRdb reanalysed the RT-PCR reads using MiXCR and keeps one entry per CDR3 protein. The sample has about 24,000 distinct CDR3 sequences, 42% seen once. The CDR3 runs to 15 residues. Trimming shortened V by 1 base and J by 4 bases, and 13 bases separated the two germline ends. Germline V gene data show CDR1 as LGHDT and CDR2 as YNNKEL (reference sequence). Material: blood, either unsorted or a sorted T cell fraction (not recorded which). This sequence originates from a human donor who was either an allogeneic HSCT recipient or a stem cell or donor lymphocyte infusion donor (not recorded which). It is not recorded whose cells these are; they may come from a transplant donor. This chain joins TRBV3-1 and TRBJ1-2; tentative D call: TRBD1 (6 bases). CDR3 loop: CASSQARGLGYGYTF. The CDR3 nucleotides read TGTGCCAGCAGCCAAGCCAGGGGATTGGGCTATGGCTACACCTTC.